This T cell receptor (beta chain) was sequenced in a study of T cell changes during pregnancy in multiple sclerosis. TCRdb keeps only in-frame clones here, not all; method: immunoSEQ multiplex PCR. The data hold 68,000 or so clones, with about 89% observed a single time. Germline CDR1 and CDR2: SGHRS and YFSETQ. Trimming took off 4 bases at V and 1 base at J, with 14 bases between the two ends. The CDR3 is 16 residues long. The chain links TRBV5-1 to TRBJ2-2, with D maybe TRBD2 (5 bases). The sample in question was peripheral blood, obtained in the second trimester of pregnancy. The receptor was derived from a female donor with multiple sclerosis, enrolled in a pregnancy study. The CDR3 DNA reads TGCGCCAGCAGCAGAAACGTCGGGATGAACACCGGGGAGCTGTTTTTT. This translates into CASSRNVGMNTGELFF.